Detailed here is one T cell receptor beta chain. Antigen: not known. A read error may produce the germline difference seen at one junction end. Only patients with CD8+CD57+ cell expansion on flow cytometry were chosen for sequencing. Blood was sampled before the patients had received any therapy. Germline V CDR1 and CDR2: SGDLS, YYNGEE. The CDR3 runs 13 residues. Profiling that covered TCR beta VDJ and CDR3 relied on genomic DNA as its template. TCRdb reprocessed the reads with MiXCR, giving one entry per CDR3 protein. Here the sample spans about 160,000 distinct CDR3 sequences, about 70% being singletons. The data originate from a study of CD8+CD57+ T cells in acquired aplastic anemia. Regarding the study as a whole: CD8+ Simpson's diversity showed no significant patient-control difference.

J is TRBJ2-2 and V is TRBV9; possible D gene TRBD2, 6 bases. The sample comprised sorted CD4+, CD8+, or CD8+CD57+ T cells (not recorded which) from PBMCs. This sequence was found in a human donor with aplastic anemia. The CDR3 nucleotides are TGTGCCAGCAGTTTCTTCAGGACCGGGGGGCTGTTTTTT. This gives the protein CASSFFRTGGLFF.